The 21 T cell receptor beta chains below come from one sample, sequenced in a study of regulatory T cells in long-lasting Graves disease (dated by TCRdb to the early 2020s). Taken with the paper, the label for time point translates to: newly diagnosed GD, antithyroid drugs for less than 3 months. For both TCR sequencing and RNA sequencing, RNA was extracted from PBMCs in TRIzol. Libraries were made using multiplex PCR. Sequenced on an Illumina HiSeq 4000. To build TCR beta libraries, CDR3 regions were amplified by Arm-PCR using iRepertoire HTBI primers. TCRdb trimmed public reads at Q25 via fastp, called clones via MiXCR and kept in-frame beta chains. For every CDR3 protein sequence, its rows merge into one entry that carries the most common genes and DNA. The sample profile shows roughly 500,000 distinct CDR3 sequences; approximately 15% of them were found once. The ten most abundant clones make up roughly a tenth of the sample.

The sample was also linked to a second study, of T cells in Graves' hyperthyroidism and ophthalmopathy.

The sequencing used peripheral blood mononuclear cells (PBMCs), collected at new diagnosis, from a patient treated with antithyroid drugs. The receptors originated from a man aged 25 to 45 with Graves disease. Donor details come from another sample of the same person, matched by shared clones.

This clonotype was counted many times. This chain links TRBV11-2 with TRBJ1-1; D is ambiguous. The CDR3 sequence is 13 residues long. Germline V gives CDR1 SGHAT, CDR2 FQNNGV. V was clipped by 6 bases and J by 1 base, with 9 bases between them. The CDR3, as DNA: TGTGCCAGCAGAGGTGCGACGAACACTGAAGCTTTCTTT. Its translation is CASRGATNTEAFF.

This clonotype came up many times. The CDR3 nucleotides read TGTGCCATCGGAGCCGGGACAGGGCGCGAGCAGTACTTC. It is translated as CAIGAGTGREQYF. The genes are TRBV10-3 and TRBJ2-7; 9 nucleotides line up with TRBD1. V lost 8 bases and J lost 6; bases outside the gene matches: 8. CDR1 and CDR2 from the germline V gene are ENHRY and SYGVKD. The CDR3 length is 13 residues.

The chain carries TRBV28 and TRBJ1-5; D unresolved. This CDR3 has 12 residues. Germline CDR1 reads MDHEN; CDR2 reads SYDVKM. The V end was cut by 2 bases, the J end by 9 bases, with 8 bases between. The CDR3 loop is CASSLIRRPQHF. CDR3 DNA sequence: TGTGCCAGCAGTTTAATTCGGCGGCCCCAGCATTTT. Supplemented by reference TRBV28 and TRBJ1-5, the full variable domain reads DVKVTQSSRYLVKRTGEKVFLECVQDMDHENMFWYRQDPGLGLRLIYFSYDVKMKEKGDIPEGYSVSREKKERFSLILESASTNQTSMYLCASSLIRRPQHFGDGTRLSIL.

J is TRBJ1-1 and V is TRBV12-3 or TRBV12-4, with a possible D match to TRBD1 (6 bases). V dropped 9 bases and J dropped 1 base, with 21 bases sitting between them. The CDR3 has 16 residues. The CDR3 reads CASSDSPRLGNTEAFF. Written as DNA, the CDR3 is TGTGCCAGTTCGGACAGCCCTAGATTGGGGAACACTGAAGCTTTCTTT.

The genes are TRBV7-2 and TRBJ2-2; TRBD1 aligns across 7 bases. This CDR3 comprises 16 residues. Germline lookup yields CDR1 SGHTA and CDR2 FQGNSA. V was clipped by 6 bases and J by 2 bases; unmatched bases: 9. CDR3 sequence reads: CASRIETGFNTGELFF. Written as DNA, the CDR3 is TGTGCCAGCAGAATAGAGACAGGGTTTAACACCGGGGAGCTGTTTTTT.

This clonotype showed up many times. The V and J genes are TRBV11-1 and TRBJ2-7; D perhaps matches TRBD2 (6 bases). CDR1 SGHAT and CDR2 FQDESV come from the germline V gene (reference sequence). Between the trimmed V and J ends, which lost 5 bases and 0 bases, there was a span of 11 bases. This CDR3 comprises 14 residues. CDR3 in DNA: TGTGCCAGCAGCATCCGGGACTTCTCCTACGAGCAGTACTTC. Residues: CASSIRDFSYEQYF.

This clonotype has just a few counts. V usage is TRBV24-1 and J usage is TRBJ2-1; TRBD1 matches 11 bases. This CDR3 is 19 amino acids long. Germline lookup yields CDR1 KGHDR and CDR2 SFDVKD. V was pared by 1 base and J by 0 bases, with 7 bases of the junction left unmatched. CDR3 loop: CATSDFKGQGVSSYNEQFF. The DNA of the CDR3 is TGTGCCACCAGTGATTTTAAGGGACAGGGGGTAAGCTCCTACAATGAGCAGTTCTTC.

This clonotype was recorded many times. CDR3: CASSYGLADGEQFF. CDR3 nucleotide sequence: TGTGCCAGCAGTTACGGTCTAGCGGACGGTGAGCAGTTCTTC. This chain links TRBV6-5 with TRBJ2-1; 7 nucleotides match TRBD2. The CDR3 sequence is 14 residues long. V gave up 2 bases and J gave up 9 bases; unmatched junction bases: 7. CDR1 is MNHEY, CDR2 SVGAGI, per germline.

The chain recombines TRBV29-1 with TRBJ1-1; D call uncertain. The CDR3 runs to 13 residues. Germline-derived CDR1 and CDR2 are SQVTM and ANQGSEA. With 2 bases removed from V and 1 base from J, the gap between germline ends came to 8 bases. In DNA, the CDR3 is TGCAGCGTTGAAAGGCAGCAGAACACTGAAGCTTTCTTT. Protein sequence: CSVERQQNTEAFF. Variable domain in full (rest from reference TRBV29-1 and TRBJ1-1): SAVISQKPSRDICQRGTSLTIQCQVDSQVTMMFWYRQQPGQSLTLIATANQGSEATYESGFVIDKFPISRPNLTFSTLTVSNMSPEDSSIYLCSVERQQNTEAFFGQGTRLTVV.

This clonotype was recorded at least ten times. As DNA, the CDR3 is TGCGCCAGCAGTCTGGATCCAAAGACCGTGACTTTAGCCAAAAACATTCAGTACTTC. Translation: CASSLDPKTVTLAKNIQYF. The chain links TRBV5-1 to TRBJ2-4; D gene unclear. The CDR3 runs to 19 residues. CDR1 and CDR2 from the germline V gene are SGHRS and YFSETQ. With 5 bases removed from V and 0 bases from J, the gap between germline ends came to 24 bases.

The table lists this clonotype with many counts. The rearrangement links TRBV5-4 to TRBJ2-7; 9 nucleotides match TRBD1. The length of the CDR3 is 14 residues. V was clipped by 3 bases and J by 6 bases; unmatched bases: 7. Germline CDR1 and CDR2: SGHNT and YYREEE (reference sequence). The CDR3 DNA reads TGTGCCAGCAGCTACCTACAGGGGGCGTCCGAGCAGTACTTC. Its translation: CASSYLQGASEQYF.

This clonotype was seen ten or more times. The chain is built from TRBV30 and TRBJ1-2; 7 bases match TRBD1. Germline V gene sequence: CDR1 GTSNPN, CDR2 SVGIG (reference sequence). Germline trimming cut 1 base from V and 6 bases from J; bases unmatched to any gene: 5. The CDR3 runs to 13 residues. CDR3 sequence (DNA): TGTGCCTGGAGTGGACAGGGAATGGATGGCTACACCTTC. This sequence encodes CAWSGQGMDGYTF.

This clonotype was recorded many times. This chain uses TRBV25-1 with TRBJ1-1, with D hard to call. Trimming shortened V by 0 bases and J by 0 bases, and 2 bases separated the two germline ends. Germline-derived CDR1 and CDR2 are MGHDK and SYGVNS. This CDR3 has 13 amino acids. The CDR3 region is CASSEYLNTEAFF. The CDR3 region has the DNA TGTGCCAGCAGTGAATACCTGAACACTGAAGCTTTCTTT.

In this sample, this clonotype turned up a few times. J is TRBJ2-1 and V is TRBV19; the match to TRBD2 covers 11 bases. This CDR3 has 19 amino acids. With V trimmed by 0 bases and J by 0 bases, 7 bases remained unmatched. Germline V gene data show CDR1 as LNHDA and CDR2 as SQIVND (reference sequence). In DNA, the CDR3 is TGTGCCAGTAGTATAGATCCCCCGACTAGCGGGGTCTCCTACAATGAGCAGTTCTTC. Its protein product is CASSIDPPTSGVSYNEQFF.

At least ten counts were recorded for this clonotype. The chain is built from TRBV6-2 or TRBV6-3 and TRBJ2-1; TRBD1 matches 9 bases. Germline V gives CDR1 MNHEY, CDR2 SVGEGT. Trimming removed 5 bases from V and 6 bases from J; junction bases left unmatched: 8. The CDR3 length is 15 residues. The CDR3 reads CASSRDRAPGNEQFF. CDR3 nucleotides: TGTGCCAGCAGTCGGGACAGGGCCCCCGGCAATGAGCAGTTCTTC.

This clonotype was recorded many times. The chain's CDR3 is CASSRSAADTQYF. CDR3 DNA: TGTGCCAGCAGTCGAAGCGCGGCAGATACGCAGTATTTT. The gene calls are TRBV12-3 or TRBV12-4 and TRBJ2-3; no reliable D call. V was cut by 5 bases and J by 4 bases, with 10 bases left in between. This CDR3 has 13 amino acids.

The table lists this clonotype with a few counts. The chain has TRBV12-3 or TRBV12-4 and TRBJ1-5, with D perhaps TRBD1 (5 bases). V gave up 3 bases and J gave up 6 bases, with 15 bases separating them. The CDR3 loop spans 15 amino acids. The CDR3 loop reads CASSLRGSSSQPQHF. The CDR3 DNA sequence: TGTGCCAGCAGTTTGAGGGGATCGTCGAGTCAGCCCCAGCATTTT.

This clonotype was seen at least ten times. The CDR3 coding sequence is TGTGCCATCAAACAGGGTGGTGGAGATACGCAGTATTTT. This sequence encodes CAIKQGGGDTQYF. The chain links TRBV10-3 to TRBJ2-3; perhaps TRBD1 as D (6 bases). With 7 bases removed from V and 5 bases from J, the gap between germline ends came to 13 bases. Per germline, CDR1 ENHRY and CDR2 SYGVKD. This CDR3 has 13 amino acids.

V gene TRBV11-2 combines with J gene TRBJ2-7; TRBD1 matches at 7 bases. There are 14 residues in the CDR3. Germline V lookup: CDR1 SGHAT, CDR2 FQNNGV. After removal of 3 bases from V and 5 bases from J, the junction contained 7 bases not matched to a gene. The CDR3 nucleotides read TGTGCCAGCAGCTTGCAGACAGGGAGCGACGAGCAGTACTTC. Protein product: CASSLQTGSDEQYF.

This clonotype was picked up many times. V is TRBV24-1 and J is TRBJ1-1; 12 bases line up with TRBD1. Germline CDR1 KGHDR, CDR2 SFDVKD. The CDR3 sequence is 18 residues long. The ends lost 2 bases at V and 4 bases at J; junction bases unmatched: 10. CDR3 residues: CATSDSGTGGRRGTEAFF. CDR3 in DNA: TGTGCCACCAGTGATTCCGGGACAGGGGGCAGGAGGGGCACTGAAGCTTTCTTT.

This clonotype was observed many times. CDR3 DNA sequence: TGCAGTGCAACCGGGACTAGCGGGAGTTCTTACAATGAGCAGTTCTTC. Its protein product is CSATGTSGSSYNEQFF. The chain employs TRBV20-1 and TRBJ2-1, with 14 nucleotides matching TRBD2. CDR1 DFQATT and CDR2 SNEGSKA come from the germline V gene (reference sequence). The CDR3 extends over 16 amino acids. V lost 6 bases, J lost 4 bases, and 8 bases stayed unmatched.